This entry is about one T cell receptor beta chain. Its antigen is as yet unknown. TCRdb's table, derived via immunoSEQ multiplex PCR, lists solely in-frame clones and lacks some. The sample consists of around 600,000 clones, roughly 95% of them appearing once. This record belongs to a study of shared clonotypes between healthy human individuals. Positive CCR7 selection of CD45RO-negative cells yielded the naive CD8 cells, and terminally differentiated effector memory CD45RA+ cells were excluded. Study results and caveats: Measured sharing among donors was expected to vary with sequencing depth. Although depth was large, rarefaction showed that sequencing of the sorted subsets was incomplete. What naive subsets generally showed was a larger estimated richness than memory subsets showed.

The trim removed 3 bases at V and 5 bases at J, leaving 8 bases unmatched. Germline loops: CDR1 SGHRS, CDR2 YFSETQ. The CDR3 is 15 amino acids. The chain has TRBV5-1 and TRBJ2-5, with 9 bases identical to TRBD2. The sequence came from a young woman in good health. Sequenced: naive CD8+ T cells sorted from blood. The CDR3, as DNA: TGCGCCAGCAGCTCAGGGACTAGCCTCGGGGAGACCCAGTACTTC. The encoded protein is CASSSGTSLGETQYF.